The clone carrying this T cell receptor (beta chain) has a single count. Its antigen is as yet unknown. Sequenced with the Oncomine TCR Beta short-read assay was DNA taken from cultured CD4+ T cells. A single record per CDR3 protein comes from TCRdb applying MiXCR to the PCR reads. Among about 20,000 distinct CDR3 sequences listed, around 58% were seen once. V lost 5 bases to trimming and J lost 1 base, with 5 bases between them. Germline V CDR1 and CDR2: SGHAT, FQNNGV. CDR3 length: 12 residues. The treatment was: roughly 10-day PBMC culture with coronavirus spike peptide pools or control peptides (ViraFEST assay). The sample comes from a study of vaccination and CD4 T cells after COVID-19. Study-level background: Recovered patients in the cohort numbered six men and four women, two of them Hispanic. The study collected post-vaccine samples a median 72 days after dose two, with a range of 14 to 241. The stimulus for the cells was overlapping spike peptides derived from SARS-CoV-2, HCoV-NL63, HCoV-OC43 and HCoV-229E.

Overall study findings and caveats: Convalescent patients displayed a median about 85% of reactive clones emerging only post-vaccination.

The receptor was isolated from a human donor who had recovered from COVID-19. This chain joins TRBV11-2 and TRBJ2-5; D is uncertain. Specimen: CD4+ T cells from blood, cultured in vitro. CDR3: CASSLIQETQYF. CDR3 sequence (DNA): TGTGCCAGCAGCCTCATCCAAGAGACCCAGTACTTC.